Reported below is one T cell receptor (beta chain). The source of the sample is a study of blood T cell repertoires in COVID-19. Overall study context: T cells, B-cell-depleted T cells, or PBMCs provided the cDNA or gDNA that served as material.

Original methodology: Estimation of nucleated cell counts was performed using reference gene primer amplification. Produced via immunoSEQ multiplex PCR; TCRdb's table is partial and in-frame only. The DNA gave D and trimming, while V, J and clone size come from that table. The sample consists of over 200,000 clones, 84% of them appearing once. The CDR3 length is 16 residues. Germline V lookup: CDR1 MDHEN, CDR2 SYDVKM. V shed 8 bases, J shed 2 bases, and the junction held 15 bases outside the gene matches. The sequenced sample consisted of peripheral blood. This clonotype was obtained from a woman older than 75 with active or convalescent COVID-19. The chain uses TRBV28 and TRBJ2-7; 7 bases agree with TRBD1. The CDR3 DNA reads TGTGCCAGCGGGTCCCCCGGGACAGCGGCCGCCTACGAGCAGTACTTC. It is translated as CASGSPGTAAAYEQYF.